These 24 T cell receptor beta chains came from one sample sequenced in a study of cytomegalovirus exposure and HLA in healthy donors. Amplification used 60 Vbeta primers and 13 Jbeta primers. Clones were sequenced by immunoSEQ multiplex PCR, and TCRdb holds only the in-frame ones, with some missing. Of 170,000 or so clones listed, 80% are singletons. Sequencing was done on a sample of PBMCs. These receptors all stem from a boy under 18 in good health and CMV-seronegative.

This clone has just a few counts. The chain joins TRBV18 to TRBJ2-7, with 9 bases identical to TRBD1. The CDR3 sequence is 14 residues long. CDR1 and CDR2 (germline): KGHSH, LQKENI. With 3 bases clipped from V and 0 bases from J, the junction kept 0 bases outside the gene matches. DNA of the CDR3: TGTGCCAGCTCACCGACAGGGGGCTCCTACGAGCAGTACTTC. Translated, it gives CASSPTGGSYEQYF.

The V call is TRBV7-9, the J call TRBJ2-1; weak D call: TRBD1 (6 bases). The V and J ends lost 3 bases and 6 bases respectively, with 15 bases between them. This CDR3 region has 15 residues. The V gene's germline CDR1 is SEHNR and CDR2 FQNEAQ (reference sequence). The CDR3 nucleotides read TGTGCCAGCAGCTTCGGGACATCCCCATTCAATGAGCAGTTCTTC. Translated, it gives CASSFGTSPFNEQFF.

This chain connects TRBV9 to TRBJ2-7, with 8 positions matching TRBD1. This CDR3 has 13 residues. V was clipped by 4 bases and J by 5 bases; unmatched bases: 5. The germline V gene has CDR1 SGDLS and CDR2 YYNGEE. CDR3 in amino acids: CASSRGQGHEQYF. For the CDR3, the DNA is TGTGCCAGCAGCCGCGGACAGGGCCACGAGCAGTACTTC.

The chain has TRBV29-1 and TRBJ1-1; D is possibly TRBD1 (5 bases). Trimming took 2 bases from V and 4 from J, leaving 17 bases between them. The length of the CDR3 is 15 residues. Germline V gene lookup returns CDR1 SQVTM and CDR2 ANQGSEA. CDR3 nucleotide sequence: TGCAGCGTTGAATCCTGGGGGGGGGAAGCCACTGAAGCTTTCTTT. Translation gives CSVESWGGEATEAFF.

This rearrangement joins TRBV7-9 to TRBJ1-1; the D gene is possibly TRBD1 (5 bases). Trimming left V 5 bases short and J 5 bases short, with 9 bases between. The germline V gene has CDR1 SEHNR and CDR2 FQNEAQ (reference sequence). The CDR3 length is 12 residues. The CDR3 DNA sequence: TGTGCCAGCAGCCCTGACAGAACTGAAGCTTTCTTT. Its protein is CASSPDRTEAFF.

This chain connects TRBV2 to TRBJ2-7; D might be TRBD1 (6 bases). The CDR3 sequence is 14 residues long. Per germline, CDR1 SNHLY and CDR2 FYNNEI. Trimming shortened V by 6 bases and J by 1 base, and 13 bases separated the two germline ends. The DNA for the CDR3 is TGTGCCAGCAGCCCACGGGACACTTCCTACGAGCAGTACTTC. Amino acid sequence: CASSPRDTSYEQYF. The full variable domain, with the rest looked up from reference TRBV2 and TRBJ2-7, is EPEVTQTPSHQVTQMGQEVILRCVPISNHLYFYWYRQILGQKVEFLVSFYNNEISEKSEIFDDQFSVERPDGSNFTLKIRSTKLEDSAMYFCASSPRDTSYEQYFGPGTRLTVT.

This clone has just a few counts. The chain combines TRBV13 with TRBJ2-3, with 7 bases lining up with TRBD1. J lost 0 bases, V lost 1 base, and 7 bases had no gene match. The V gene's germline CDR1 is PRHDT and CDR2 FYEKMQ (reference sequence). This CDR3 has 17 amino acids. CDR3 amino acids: CASSLDRGRGSTDTQYF. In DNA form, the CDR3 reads TGTGCCAGCAGCTTAGATCGGGGCAGGGGGAGCACAGATACGCAGTATTTT. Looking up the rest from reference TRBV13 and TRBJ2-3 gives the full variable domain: AAGVIQSPRHLIKEKRETATLKCYPIPRHDTVYWYQQGPGQDPQFLISFYEKMQSDKGSIPDRFSAQQFSDYHSELNMSSLELGDSALYFCASSLDRGRGSTDTQYFGPGTRLTVL.

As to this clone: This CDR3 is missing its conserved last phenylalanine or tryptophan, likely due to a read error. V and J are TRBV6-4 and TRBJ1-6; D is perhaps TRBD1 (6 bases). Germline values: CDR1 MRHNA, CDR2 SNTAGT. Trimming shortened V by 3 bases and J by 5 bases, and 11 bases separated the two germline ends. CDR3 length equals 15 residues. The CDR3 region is CASSDEAGDNSPLHV. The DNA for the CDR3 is TGTGCCAGCAGTGATGAGGCAGGGGATAATTCACCCCTCCACGTT.

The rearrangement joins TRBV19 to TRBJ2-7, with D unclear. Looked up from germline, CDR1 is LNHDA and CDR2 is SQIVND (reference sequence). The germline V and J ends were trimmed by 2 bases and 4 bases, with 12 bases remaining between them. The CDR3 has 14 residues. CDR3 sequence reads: CASSIRVEVYEQYF. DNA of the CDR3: TGTGCCAGTAGTATAAGAGTAGAGGTATACGAGCAGTACTTC.

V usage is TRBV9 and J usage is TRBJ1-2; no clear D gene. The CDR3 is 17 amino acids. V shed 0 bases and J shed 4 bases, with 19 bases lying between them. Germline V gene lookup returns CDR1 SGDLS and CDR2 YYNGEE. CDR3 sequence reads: CASSVGGSGPRIYGYTF. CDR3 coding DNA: TGTGCCAGCAGCGTAGGTGGATCTGGCCCTAGAATCTATGGCTACACCTTC.

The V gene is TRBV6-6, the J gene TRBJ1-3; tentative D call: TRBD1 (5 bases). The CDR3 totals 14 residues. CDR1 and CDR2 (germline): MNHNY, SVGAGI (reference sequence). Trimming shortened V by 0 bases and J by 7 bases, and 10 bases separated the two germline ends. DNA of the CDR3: TGTGCCAGCAGTTACTCACCAGGGCCGAACACCATATATTTT. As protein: CASSYSPGPNTIYF.

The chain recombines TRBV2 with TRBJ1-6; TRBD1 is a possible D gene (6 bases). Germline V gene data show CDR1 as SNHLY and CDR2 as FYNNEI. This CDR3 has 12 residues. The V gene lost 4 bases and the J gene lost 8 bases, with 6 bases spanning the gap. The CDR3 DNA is TGTGCCAGCAGTGGACAGGATTCACCCCTCCACTTT. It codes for CASSGQDSPLHF. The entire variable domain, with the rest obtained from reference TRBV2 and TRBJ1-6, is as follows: EPEVTQTPSHQVTQMGQEVILRCVPISNHLYFYWYRQILGQKVEFLVSFYNNEISEKSEIFDDQFSVERPDGSNFTLKIRSTKLEDSAMYFCASSGQDSPLHFGNGTRLTVT.

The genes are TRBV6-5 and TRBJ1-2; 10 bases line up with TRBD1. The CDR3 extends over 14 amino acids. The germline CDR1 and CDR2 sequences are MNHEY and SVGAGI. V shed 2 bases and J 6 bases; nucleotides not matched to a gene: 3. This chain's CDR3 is CASSYGDRGHGYTF. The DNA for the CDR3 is TGTGCCAGCAGTTACGGGGACAGGGGTCATGGCTACACCTTC.

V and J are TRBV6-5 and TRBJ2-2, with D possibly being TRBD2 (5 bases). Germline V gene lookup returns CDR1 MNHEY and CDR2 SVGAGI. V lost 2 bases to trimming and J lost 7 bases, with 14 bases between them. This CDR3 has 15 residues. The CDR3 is CASSYVSSGIGELFF. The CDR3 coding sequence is TGTGCCAGCAGTTACGTCAGTTCGGGGATCGGGGAGCTGTTTTTT.

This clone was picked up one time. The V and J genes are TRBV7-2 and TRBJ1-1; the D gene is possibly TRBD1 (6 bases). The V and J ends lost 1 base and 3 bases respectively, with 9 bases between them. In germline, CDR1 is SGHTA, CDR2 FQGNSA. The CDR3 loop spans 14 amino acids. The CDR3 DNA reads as TGTGCCAGCAGCTTAGAACAGGGATACACTGAAGCTTTCTTT. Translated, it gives CASSLEQGYTEAFF.

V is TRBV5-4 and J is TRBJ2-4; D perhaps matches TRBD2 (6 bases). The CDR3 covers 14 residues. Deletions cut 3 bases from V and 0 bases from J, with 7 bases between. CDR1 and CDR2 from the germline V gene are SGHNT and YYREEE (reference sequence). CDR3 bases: TGTGCCAGCAGCTCGGGGGTAGCCAAAAACATTCAGTACTTC. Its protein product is CASSSGVAKNIQYF.

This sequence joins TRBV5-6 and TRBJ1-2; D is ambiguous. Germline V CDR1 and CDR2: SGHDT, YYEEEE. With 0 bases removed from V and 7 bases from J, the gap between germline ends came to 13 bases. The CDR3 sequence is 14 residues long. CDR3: CASSLGYGMGGYTF. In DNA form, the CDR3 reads TGTGCCAGCAGCTTGGGTTACGGGATGGGTGGCTACACCTTC.

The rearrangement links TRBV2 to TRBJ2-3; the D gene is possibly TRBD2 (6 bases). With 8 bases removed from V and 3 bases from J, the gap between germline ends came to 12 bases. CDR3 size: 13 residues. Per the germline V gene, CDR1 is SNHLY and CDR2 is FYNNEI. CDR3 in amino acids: CASSFGRTDTQYF. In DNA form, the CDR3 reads TGTGCCAGCTCCTTCGGGAGAACAGATACGCAGTATTTT.

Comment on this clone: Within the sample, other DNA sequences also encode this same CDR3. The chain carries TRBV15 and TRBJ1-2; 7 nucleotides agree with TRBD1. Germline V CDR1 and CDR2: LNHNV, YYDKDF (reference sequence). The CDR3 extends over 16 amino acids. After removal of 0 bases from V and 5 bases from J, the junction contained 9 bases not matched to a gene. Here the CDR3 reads CATSREGQTSHYGYTF. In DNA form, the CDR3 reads TGTGCCACCAGCAGAGAGGGACAGACCTCACATTATGGCTACACCTTC.

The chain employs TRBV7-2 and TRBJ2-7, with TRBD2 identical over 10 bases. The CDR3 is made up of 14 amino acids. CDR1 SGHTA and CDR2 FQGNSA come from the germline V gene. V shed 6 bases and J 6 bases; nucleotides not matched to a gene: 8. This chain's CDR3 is CASRGLAGASEQYF. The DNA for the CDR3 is TGTGCCAGCAGGGGTCTAGCGGGAGCTTCCGAGCAGTACTTC.

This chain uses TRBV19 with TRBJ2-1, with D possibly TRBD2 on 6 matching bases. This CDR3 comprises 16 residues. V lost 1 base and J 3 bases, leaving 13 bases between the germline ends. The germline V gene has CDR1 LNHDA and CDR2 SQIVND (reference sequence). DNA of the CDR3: TGTGCCAGTAGTATAGGGCCTAGCGAGTTCTACAATGAGCAGTTCTTC. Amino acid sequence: CASSIGPSEFYNEQFF.

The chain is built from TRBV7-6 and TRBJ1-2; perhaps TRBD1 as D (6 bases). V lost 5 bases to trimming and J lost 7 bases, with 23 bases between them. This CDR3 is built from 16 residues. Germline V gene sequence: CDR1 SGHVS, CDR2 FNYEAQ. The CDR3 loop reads CASSERRDKGLRGYTF. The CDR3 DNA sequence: TGTGCCAGCAGCGAACGTAGGGACAAGGGGCTTCGTGGCTACACCTTC.

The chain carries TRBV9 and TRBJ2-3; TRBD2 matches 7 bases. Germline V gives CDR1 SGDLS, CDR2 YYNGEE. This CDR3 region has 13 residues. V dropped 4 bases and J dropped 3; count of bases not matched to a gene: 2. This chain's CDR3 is CASSPGGTDTQYF. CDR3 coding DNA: TGTGCCAGCAGCCCCGGGGGGACAGATACGCAGTATTTT. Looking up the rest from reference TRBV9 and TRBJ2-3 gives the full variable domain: DSGVTQTPKHLITATGQRVTLRCSPRSGDLSVYWYQQSLDQGLQFLIQYYNGEERAKGNILERFSAQQFPDLHSELNLSSLELGDSALYFCASSPGGTDTQYFGPGTRLTVL.

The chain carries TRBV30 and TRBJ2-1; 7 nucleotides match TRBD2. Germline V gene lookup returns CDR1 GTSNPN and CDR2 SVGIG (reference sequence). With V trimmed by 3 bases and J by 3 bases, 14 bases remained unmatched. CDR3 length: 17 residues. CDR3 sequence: CAWRALSYGGSYNEQFF. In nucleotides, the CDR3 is TGTGCCTGGAGGGCCCTCTCTTACGGGGGGAGCTACAATGAGCAGTTCTTC.